A selection of T cell receptor beta chains follows, all from one sample in a study of blood T cell repertoires in COVID-19. Clones were sequenced by immunoSEQ multiplex PCR, and TCRdb holds only the in-frame ones, with some missing. Found here are approximately 38,000 clones, roughly 86% of them singletons; the top ten hold less than 8%. Sequencing was performed on peripheral blood. All receptors derive from a human donor in a cohort sampled during active COVID-19. Each CDR3 is given without its conserved first and last residue. For some rows the clone size is stated as once, few or many, or as a class when expanded; others skip it.

v_gene: TRBV5-1
len: 13
j_gene: TRBJ1-1
abundance: many
CDR3aa: ASSHRPGTGTEAF

v_gene: TRBV19
len: 13
j_gene: TRBJ2-1
abundance: .
CDR3aa: ASSIIPLFDGEQF

v_gene: TRBV5-6
len: 15
j_gene: TRBJ1-6
abundance: .
CDR3aa: ASSLRLDSSYNSPLH

v_gene: TRBV5-6
len: 13
j_gene: TRBJ1-5
abundance: .
CDR3aa: ASSLLGGLNQPQH

v_gene: TRBV10-2
len: 11
j_gene: TRBJ1-6
abundance: few
CDR3aa: ASSEGTVSPLH

v_gene: TRBV7-8
len: 14
j_gene: TRBJ1-5
abundance: .
CDR3aa: ASSSGQGVGNQPQH

v_gene: TRBV6-5
len: 14
j_gene: TRBJ2-2
abundance: .
CDR3aa: ASSYGGTVNTGELF

v_gene: TRBV19
len: 10
j_gene: TRBJ2-7
abundance: .
CDR3aa: ASSPGHYEQY

v_gene: TRBV7-9
len: 16
j_gene: TRBJ2-2
abundance: .
CDR3aa: ASSPPPGLAGNTGELF

v_gene: TRBV12-5
len: 13
j_gene: TRBJ1-2
abundance: .
CDR3aa: ASGDWTGVNYGYT

v_gene: TRBV19
len: 13
j_gene: TRBJ1-1
abundance: .
CDR3aa: ASSDTGGGFHEAF

v_gene: TRBV6-2/TRBV6-3
len: 11
j_gene: TRBJ2-2
abundance: .
CDR3aa: ASSGSAAGELF

v_gene: TRBV5-4
len: 13
j_gene: TRBJ2-1
abundance: .
CDR3aa: ASSLGGTGPNEQF

v_gene: TRBV28
len: 10
j_gene: TRBJ1-1
abundance: .
CDR3aa: ASSLWGLEAF

v_gene: TRBV9
len: 12
j_gene: TRBJ2-1
abundance: .
CDR3aa: ASSEQGSYNEQF

v_gene: TRBV5-4
len: 17
j_gene: TRBJ2-1
abundance: .
CDR3aa: ASSAAAMRGATAYNEQF

v_gene: TRBV5-5
len: 13
j_gene: TRBJ1-2
abundance: .
CDR3aa: ASSLGQRNNYGYT

v_gene: TRBV4-1
len: 13
j_gene: TRBJ1-2
abundance: .
CDR3aa: ASSQDFGTGDGYT